The 26 T cell receptor beta chains below all came from one sample that was sequenced in a study of T cells expressing NK-cell markers. TCRdb re-called the 5' RACE reads and gives one entry per CDR3 protein, without DNA. This sample contains a few hundred thousand distinct CDR3 sequences. Sequenced sample: blood T cells: a sorted CD56 or NKG2C T cell subset, CD4+ or CD8+ T cells, or bulk PBMC T cells (not recorded which). Source of these receptors: a woman between 50 and 59 years old in good health.

The V gene is TRBV3-1, the J gene TRBJ2-1. The CDR3 totals 13 residues. Germline V CDR1 and CDR2: LGHDT, YNNKEL (reference sequence). CDR3 residues: CASSLVSTNEQFF.

The chain joins TRBV19 to TRBJ1-5; the TRBD1 assignment by TCRdb is unverifiable without DNA. CDR1 and CDR2 (germline): LNHDA, SQIVND (reference sequence). This CDR3 has 16 residues. CDR3: CVSSILPGAGNQPQHF. Combining the CDR3 with reference TRBV19 and TRBJ1-5 gives the whole variable domain DGGITQSPKYLFRKEGQNVTLSCEQNLNHDAMYWYRQDPGQGLRLIYYSQIVNDFQKGDIAEGYSVSREKKESFPLTVTSAQKNPTAFYLCVSSILPGAGNQPQHFGDGTRLSIL.

V gene TRBV15 combines with J gene TRBJ2-3; TCRdb calls TRBD2, which cannot be checked without DNA. CDR3 length: 14 amino acids. The V gene's germline CDR1 is LNHNV and CDR2 YYDKDF (reference sequence). The CDR3 region is CATASGRATDTQYF.

The V gene is TRBV21-1, the J gene TRBJ2-1; TCRdb calls TRBD1, which cannot be checked without DNA. TRBV21-1 constitutes a pseudogene. The CDR3 loop spans 16 amino acids. CDR3 residues: CASSKALMDRDDEQFF.

The chain joins TRBV12-3 or TRBV12-4 to TRBJ2-5; with no DNA, the TCRdb D assignment of TRBD2 cannot be verified. The CDR3 sequence is 16 residues long. The CDR3 is CASSLGAAGGQETQYF.

This chain joins TRBV6-5 and TRBJ1-4; without DNA, the TCRdb call of TRBD1 cannot be checked. The CDR3 sequence is 14 residues long. CDR1 MNHEY and CDR2 SVGAGI come from the germline V gene. The CDR3 is CASSNVPGGEKLFF.

This chain connects TRBV12-3 or TRBV12-4 to TRBJ1-1; the D call of TRBD1 rests on TCRdb alone, since no DNA is present to check it. The CDR3 covers 14 residues. This CDR3 reads CASSPTGPDTEAFF.

The chain combines TRBV12-3 or TRBV12-4 with TRBJ2-5; TCRdb's D call, TRBD1, is unchecked because there is no DNA. This CDR3 has 15 residues. The CDR3 region is CASSPGTGVWETQYF.

V and J are TRBV12-3 or TRBV12-4 and TRBJ2-2; the TCRdb D gene call, TRBD1, has no DNA to confirm it. The CDR3 is 13 amino acids. The CDR3 spells CASSFLRGGELFF.

V is TRBV7-2 and J is TRBJ1-5; TCRdb's D call, TRBD1, is unchecked because there is no DNA. The V gene's germline CDR1 is SGHTA and CDR2 FQGNSA. The CDR3 has 13 residues. The CDR3 sequence is CASRRDRVQPQHF. Using reference TRBV7-2 and TRBJ1-5 for the parts outside the CDR3, the full variable domain is GAGVSQSPSNKVTEKGKDVELRCDPISGHTALYWYRQSLGQGLEFLIYFQGNSAPDKSGLPSDRFSAERTGGSVSTLTIQRTQQEDSAVYLCASRRDRVQPQHFGDGTRLSIL.

The gene calls are TRBV3-1 and TRBJ1-1; TCRdb's D call of TRBD1 is untestable without DNA. Germline CDR1 LGHDT, CDR2 YNNKEL (reference sequence). CDR3 size: 14 residues. The CDR3 protein is CASSQVGTGAEAFF.

The rearrangement uses TRBV27 and TRBJ2-5; TCRdb's D call of TRBD2 is untestable without DNA. CDR1 and CDR2 from the germline V gene are MNHEY and SMNVEV (reference sequence). CDR3 size: 16 residues. CDR3 in amino acids: CASSFSLAGVRETQYF.

The chain combines TRBV5-1 with TRBJ2-3. The CDR3 has 12 residues. Germline-derived CDR1 and CDR2 are SGHRS and YFSETQ. This CDR3 is CASSTSEDTQYF.

The chain joins TRBV7-9 to TRBJ1-2; TCRdb returns TRBD1, unconfirmable since there is no DNA. This CDR3 is built from 15 residues. Germline V CDR1 and CDR2: SEHNR, FQNEAQ (reference sequence). The CDR3 sequence: CASSLAQDRAYGYTF.

The chain has TRBV5-5 and TRBJ2-7. Germline CDR1 SGHKS, CDR2 YYEKEE (reference sequence). This CDR3 region has 13 residues. CDR3 sequence reads: CASKSRGSYEQYF.

V gene TRBV30 combines with J gene TRBJ2-1; no DNA is available, so the TRBD2 call from TCRdb remains unchecked. The CDR3 has 16 residues. Germline CDR1 reads GTSNPN; CDR2 reads SVGIG (reference sequence). The CDR3 spells CAWSSGLGGSYNEQFF. Full variable domain (rest looked up from reference TRBV30 and TRBJ2-1): SQTIHQWPATLVQPVGSPLSLECTVEGTSNPNLYWYRQAAGRGLQLLFYSVGIGQISSEVPQNLSASRPQDRQFILSSKKLLLSDSGFYLCAWSSGLGGSYNEQFFGPGTRLTVL.

This chain joins TRBV12-5 and TRBJ2-7; the D gene TCRdb calls, TRBD2, cannot be checked with no DNA. The V gene's germline CDR1 is LGHNT and CDR2 FRNRAP. This CDR3 has 15 amino acids. CDR3 sequence reads: CASGSLAGLSYEQYF. The full variable domain, in which reference TRBV12-5 and TRBJ2-7 provide the parts outside the CDR3, is DARVTQTPRHKVTEMGQEVTMRCQPILGHNTVFWYRQTMMQGLELLAYFRNRAPLDDSGMPKDRFSAEMPDATLATLKIQPSEPRDSAVYFCASGSLAGLSYEQYFGPGTRLTVT.

The chain uses TRBV2 and TRBJ2-5; without DNA, the TCRdb call of TRBD1 cannot be checked. Germline V gene lookup returns CDR1 SNHLY and CDR2 FYNNEI. The CDR3 runs 12 residues. The CDR3 region is CASSDRGETQYF.

The J gene is TRBJ1-5, the V gene TRBV5-1; TCRdb returns TRBD1, unconfirmable since there is no DNA. CDR3 size: 14 residues. CDR1 is SGHRS and CDR2 is YFSETQ in the germline V gene. CDR3 loop: CASSPEQGSQPQHF.

The chain is built from TRBV2 and TRBJ1-2; TCRdb calls TRBD1, which cannot be checked without DNA. The CDR3 runs to 15 residues. CDR1 and CDR2 (germline): SNHLY, FYNNEI. The CDR3 sequence is CASMGNRFFAYGYTF.

The rearrangement uses TRBV24-1 and TRBJ2-5; absent DNA, TCRdb's TRBD1 call cannot be checked. This CDR3 is 14 amino acids long. Germline values: CDR1 KGHDR, CDR2 SFDVKD. The CDR3 sequence is CATSHRFPGETQYF.

The CDR3 loop is CASSLGTRGSSYEQYF. This sequence joins TRBV7-8 and TRBJ2-7; the D call from TCRdb, TRBD2, cannot be confirmed without DNA. The CDR3 runs 16 residues. The germline gives CDR1 SGHVS, CDR2 FQNEAQ.

CDR3: CASSLKVTSGSDTQYF. The chain employs TRBV5-1 and TRBJ2-3; TCRdb's D call, TRBD2, is unchecked because there is no DNA. The germline V gene encodes CDR1 SGHRS and CDR2 YFSETQ. The CDR3 runs to 16 residues.

The chain links TRBV3-1 to TRBJ1-1; checking the TCRdb D call of TRBD1 is not possible without DNA. CDR1 LGHDT and CDR2 YNNKEL come from the germline V gene (reference sequence). CDR3 size: 16 residues. This CDR3 reads CASSQGAGIRNTEAFF.

The V and J genes are TRBV5-6 and TRBJ2-4; checking the TCRdb D call of TRBD1 is not possible without DNA. Germline V gene sequence: CDR1 SGHDT, CDR2 YYEEEE. There are 13 residues in the CDR3. This CDR3 is CASSLGAGPGGYF.

The chain has TRBV19 and TRBJ2-7; TCRdb calls TRBD2, which cannot be checked without DNA. The CDR3 is 15 residues long. Germline lookup yields CDR1 LNHDA and CDR2 SQIVND (reference sequence). CDR3 in amino acids: CASSTIAGSSYEQYF. Looking up the rest from reference TRBV19 and TRBJ2-7 gives the full variable domain: DGGITQSPKYLFRKEGQNVTLSCEQNLNHDAMYWYRQDPGQGLRLIYYSQIVNDFQKGDIAEGYSVSREKKESFPLTVTSAQKNPTAFYLCASSTIAGSSYEQYFGPGTRLTVT.